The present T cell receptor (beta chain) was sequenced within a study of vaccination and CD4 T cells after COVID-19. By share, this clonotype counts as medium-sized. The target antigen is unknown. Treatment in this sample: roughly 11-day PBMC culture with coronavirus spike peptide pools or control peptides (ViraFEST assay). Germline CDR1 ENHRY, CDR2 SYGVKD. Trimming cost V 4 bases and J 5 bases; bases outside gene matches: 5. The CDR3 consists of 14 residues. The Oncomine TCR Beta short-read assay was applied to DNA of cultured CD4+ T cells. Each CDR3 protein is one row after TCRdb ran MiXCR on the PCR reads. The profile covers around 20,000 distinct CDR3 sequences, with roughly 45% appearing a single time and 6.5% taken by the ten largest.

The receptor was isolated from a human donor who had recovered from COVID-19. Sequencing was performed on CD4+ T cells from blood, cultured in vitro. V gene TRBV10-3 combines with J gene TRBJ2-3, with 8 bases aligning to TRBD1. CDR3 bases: TGTGCCATCAGTGGGTTCAGGGGGCAAGATACGCAGTATTTT. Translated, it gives CAISGFRGQDTQYF.